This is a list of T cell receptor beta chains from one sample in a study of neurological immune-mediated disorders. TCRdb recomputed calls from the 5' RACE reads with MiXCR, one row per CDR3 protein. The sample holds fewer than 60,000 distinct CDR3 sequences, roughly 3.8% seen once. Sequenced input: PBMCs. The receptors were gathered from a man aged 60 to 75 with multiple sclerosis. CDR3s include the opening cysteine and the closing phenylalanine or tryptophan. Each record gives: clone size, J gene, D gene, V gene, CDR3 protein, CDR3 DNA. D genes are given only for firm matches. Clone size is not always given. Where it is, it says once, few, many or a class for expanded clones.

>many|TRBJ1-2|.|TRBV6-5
CASSYELGGDYGYTF
TGTGCCAGCAGTTACGAGTTAGGAGGTGACTATGGCTACACCTTC
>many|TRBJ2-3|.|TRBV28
CASSHPFPDTQYF
TGTGCCAGCAGTCACCCTTTCCCAGATACGCAGTATTTT
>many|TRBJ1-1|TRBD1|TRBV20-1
CSARQGGMGNTEAFF
TGCAGTGCTAGACAGGGGGGCATGGGGAACACTGAAGCTTTCTTT
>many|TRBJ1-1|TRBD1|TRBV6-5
CASSGQGRTEAFF
TGTGCCAGCAGCGGACAGGGTAGGACTGAAGCTTTCTTT
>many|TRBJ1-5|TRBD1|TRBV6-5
CASSYSRGQPQHF
TGTGCCAGCAGTTACTCCAGGGGGCAGCCCCAGCATTTT
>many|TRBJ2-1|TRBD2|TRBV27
CASSSASGDYNEQFF
TGTGCCAGCAGTTCCGCTAGCGGGGACTACAATGAGCAGTTCTTC
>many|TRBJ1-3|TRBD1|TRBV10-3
CAISAGGASGNTIYF
TGTGCCATCAGTGCAGGGGGGGCCTCTGGAAACACCATATATTTT
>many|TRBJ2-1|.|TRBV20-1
CSARPLGRGLSSGTSYNEQFF
TGCAGTGCTAGACCCCTAGGGAGGGGGCTGTCTAGCGGCACCTCCTACAATGAGCAGTTCTTC
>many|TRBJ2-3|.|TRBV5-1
CASSLDPGAKDTQYF
TGCGCCAGCAGCTTGGATCCGGGAGCAAAAGATACGCAGTATTTT
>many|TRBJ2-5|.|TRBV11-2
CASSYLPGARETQYF
TGTGCCAGCAGCTACCTCCCGGGGGCCCGGGAGACCCAGTACTTC
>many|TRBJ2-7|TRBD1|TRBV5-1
CASSEPGQGNEQYF
TGCGCCAGCAGCGAGCCGGGACAGGGGAACGAGCAGTACTTC
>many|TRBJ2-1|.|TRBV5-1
CASSSTLNEQFF
TGCGCCAGCAGCTCGACGCTCAATGAGCAGTTCTTC
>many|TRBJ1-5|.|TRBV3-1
CASSQEGMSPQHF
TGTGCCAGCAGCCAAGAAGGTATGTCGCCCCAGCATTTT
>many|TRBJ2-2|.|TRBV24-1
CATSEGANTGELFF
TGTGCCACCAGTGAAGGCGCGAACACCGGGGAGCTGTTTTTT
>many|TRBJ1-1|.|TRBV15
CATSRDREAFF
TGTGCCACCAGCAGAGACCGTGAAGCTTTCTTT
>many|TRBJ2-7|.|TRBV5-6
CASSFPSHEQYF
TGTGCCAGCAGCTTTCCCTCCCACGAGCAGTACTTC
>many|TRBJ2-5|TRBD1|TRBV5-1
CASSLTGLGETQYF
TGCGCCAGCAGCCTGACAGGGTTAGGAGAGACCCAGTACTTC
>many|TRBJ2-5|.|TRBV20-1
CSARDFQETQYF
TGCAGTGCGCGGGACTTCCAAGAGACCCAGTACTTC
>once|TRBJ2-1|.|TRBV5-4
CASSYKGGNEQFF
TGTGCCAGCAGCTACAAAGGGGGAAATGAGCAGTTCTTC
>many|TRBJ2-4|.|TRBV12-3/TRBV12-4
CASSLGSLAKNIQYF
TGTGCCAGCAGCCTTGGGTCCTTAGCCAAAAACATTCAGTACTTC
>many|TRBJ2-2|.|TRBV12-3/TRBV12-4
CASSLVRSGGELFF
TGTGCCAGCAGTTTAGTCAGATCCGGCGGGGAGCTGTTTTTT
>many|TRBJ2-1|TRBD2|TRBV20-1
CSASGTSGYNEQFF
TGCAGTGCTAGCGGGACTAGCGGATACAATGAGCAGTTCTTC
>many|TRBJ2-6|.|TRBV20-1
CSASGGAGANVLTF
TGCAGTGCTAGTGGTGGGGCTGGGGCCAACGTCCTGACTTTC
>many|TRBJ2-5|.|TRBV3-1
CASSPDSQETQYF
TGTGCCAGCAGCCCGGACAGCCAAGAGACCCAGTACTTC
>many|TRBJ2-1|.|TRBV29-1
CSVESPTGREQFF
TGCAGCGTTGAAAGCCCGACAGGCCGTGAGCAGTTCTTC
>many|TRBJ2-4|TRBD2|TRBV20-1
CSTRGGGRDIQYF
TGCAGTACCCGGGGGGGGGGAAGGGACATTCAGTACTTC
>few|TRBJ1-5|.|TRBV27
CASSFRQNQPQHF
TGTGCCAGCAGTTTTCGACAGAATCAGCCCCAGCATTTT
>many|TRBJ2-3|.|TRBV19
CASTGGPGEPDTQYF
TGTGCCAGTACCGGGGGTCCCGGAGAGCCAGATACGCAGTATTTT
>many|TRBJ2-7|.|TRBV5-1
CASSLSGVEQYF
TGCGCCAGCAGCTTATCGGGGGTCGAGCAGTACTTC
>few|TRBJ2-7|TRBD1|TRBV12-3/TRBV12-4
CASSDEDRPYEQYF
TGTGCCAGCAGTGACGAGGACAGGCCCTACGAGCAGTACTTC
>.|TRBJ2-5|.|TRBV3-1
CASSQGVGETQYF
TGTGCCAGCAGCCAAGGAGTGGGGGAGACCCAGTACTTC
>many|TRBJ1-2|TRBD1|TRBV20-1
CSASSPAGGTYGYTF
TGCAGTGCTAGTTCCCCCGCAGGGGGCACCTATGGCTACACCTTC
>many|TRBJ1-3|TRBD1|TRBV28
CASRDRGNTIYF
TGTGCCAGCAGGGACAGGGGAAACACCATATATTTT
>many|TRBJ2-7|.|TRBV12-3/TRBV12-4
CASSLTPFAEQYF
TGTGCCAGCAGTTTAACCCCGTTTGCCGAGCAGTACTTC